This TCR beta chain derives from a study of blood T cell repertoires in COVID-19. The CDR3 is 16 residues long. The V segment lost 4 bases and the J segment 0 bases; nucleotides outside the gene matches: 8. Germline V lookup: CDR1 SNHLY, CDR2 FYNNEI. Per the original data handling: Nucleated cell number was recorded as an estimate derived from reference gene primer amplification. TCRdb's table, derived via immunoSEQ multiplex PCR, lists solely in-frame clones and lacks some. V and J calls and clone size are given by that table; D and trimming were obtained from the DNA. The sample lists 63,000 or so clones; roughly 80% were seen once.

The chain carries TRBV2 and TRBJ2-7, with 8 bases matching TRBD1. The sequence was obtained from a human donor in a cohort sampled during active COVID-19. Sequenced input: peripheral blood. CDR3 in DNA: TGTGCCAGCAGTGGAACCGGGACAGGAAACTCCTACGAGCAGTACTTC. It translates to CASSGTGTGNSYEQYF.